A single sample gave rise to the 2 T cell receptor beta chains below, sequenced in a study of Graves' ophthalmopathy and Graves' hyperthyroidism. Researchers took RNA transcripts and amplified TCR beta CDR3 regions from them. Second-round multiplex PCR came after first-round RT-PCR with HTBI primers. TCRdb analysed the multiplex PCR reads with MiXCR anew, one entry per CDR3 protein. The profile shows over a million distinct CDR3 sequences, about two fifths of them singletons. The sequenced sample consisted of peripheral blood or thyroid tissue (not recorded which). All receptors derive from an adult man with Graves' hyperthyroidism.

This clonotype came up many times. V gene TRBV7-2 combines with J gene TRBJ1-1, with D possibly being TRBD1 (6 bases). CDR1 is SGHTA and CDR2 is FQGNSA in the germline V gene. This CDR3 region has 13 residues. The ends were cut back, 5 bases at V and 8 bases at J, with 15 bases in the middle. CDR3 residues: CASSLRVTGEAFF. CDR3 nucleotides: TGTGCCAGCAGCCTGAGAGTCACAGGGGAAGCTTTCTTT.

The sample holds a few counts of this clonotype. The J gene is TRBJ1-3, the V gene TRBV13; 10 bases are a match to TRBD1. Trimming took 2 bases from V and 4 from J; bases not matched to a gene: 8. In germline, CDR1 is PRHDT, CDR2 FYEKMQ (reference sequence). This CDR3 has 17 amino acids. CDR3 protein: CASSLPGQGIEGNTIYF. CDR3 bases: TGTGCCAGCAGCTTACCGGGACAGGGGATTGAAGGAAACACCATATATTTT.